Listed below are T cell receptor beta chains from one sample, sequenced in a study of Graves' ophthalmopathy and Graves' hyperthyroidism. TCRdb re-derived calls from the multiplex PCR reads in MiXCR, one entry per CDR3 protein. The table includes about 400,000 distinct CDR3 sequences, approximately 20% detected once. The sample comprised peripheral blood. The receptors stem from a woman aged 18-35 years with Graves' ophthalmopathy. CDR3s include the opening cysteine and the closing phenylalanine or tryptophan. Each record gives: D gene, J gene, V gene, clone size, CDR3 DNA, CDR3 protein. A D gene is named only where the DNA matches it firmly. Size values are once, few and many counts, or a class for expanded clones, and some rows have none.

TRBD2,TRBJ2-7,TRBV6-2/TRBV6-3,many,TGTGCCAGCAGTTACTTTGGGGGGGACTACGAGCAGTACTTC,CASSYFGGDYEQYF
TRBD2,TRBJ2-2,TRBV12-3/TRBV12-4,many,TGTGCCAGCAGCCCCATCAGTAGCGGGCCGAACACCGGGGAGCTGTTTTTT,CASSPISSGPNTGELFF
-,TRBJ2-2,TRBV7-2,many,TGTGCCAGCAGCGGCCGAAGGGCCGGGGAGCTGTTTTTT,CASSGRRAGELFF
TRBD2,TRBJ2-5,TRBV28,many,TGTGCCAGTCGGGTCGGGACTAGCGCCCAAGAGACCCAGTACTTC,CASRVGTSAQETQYF
-,TRBJ2-5,TRBV27,many,TGTGCCACTTGGGCAGGGGAACAACAAGAGACCCAGTACTTC,CATWAGEQQETQYF
-,TRBJ1-6,TRBV7-9,many,TGTGCCAGCAGCAACGGACAGACCAACTATAATTCACCCCTCCACTTT,CASSNGQTNYNSPLHF
TRBD1,TRBJ1-2,TRBV6-1,-,TGTGCCAGCGAGGGGGCCCGCTTTGATGGCTACACCTTC,CASEGARFDGYTF
-,TRBJ1-1,TRBV15,many,TGTGCCACCAGCAGTGGATGGGCCATGAACACTGAAGCTTTCTTT,CATSSGWAMNTEAFF
-,TRBJ1-1,TRBV28,-,TGTGCCAGCAGTCCAGCAGGGGCGCTGAACACTGAAGCTTTCTTT,CASSPAGALNTEAFF
TRBD1,TRBJ1-6,TRBV27,few,TGTGCCAGCAGGCCCGGGACAGCATCTTATTCACCCCTCCACTTT,CASRPGTASYSPLHF
-,TRBJ2-7,TRBV6-2/TRBV6-3,-,TGTGCCAGCAGTAACGGGCCGGCCTACGAGCAGTACTTC,CASSNGPAYEQYF
-,TRBJ2-7,TRBV28,many,TGTGCCAGCAGTATTGACAAGATGGCTTACTCCTACGAGCAGTACTTC,CASSIDKMAYSYEQYF
TRBD1,TRBJ1-5,TRBV27,-,TGTGCCAGCAGTCCGGGACAGGGGTGGCAGCCCCAGCATTTT,CASSPGQGWQPQHF
-,TRBJ2-7,TRBV6-1,-,TGTGCCAGCAGAACTTCGGCTTACGAGCAGTACTTC,CASRTSAYEQYF
-,TRBJ1-1,TRBV12-3/TRBV12-4,many,TGTGCCAGCAGTTTGACCAACGGGGCTTTCTTT,CASSLTNGAFF
TRBD2,TRBJ2-7,TRBV12-3/TRBV12-4,-,TGTGCCAGCAGTCCAATAGCGGGAGTGGTTGAGCAGTACTTC,CASSPIAGVVEQYF
TRBD1,TRBJ2-7,TRBV6-1,-,TGTGCCAGCAGCCTGACAGGGAGCGAATCCTACGAGCAGTACTTC,CASSLTGSESYEQYF
TRBD1,TRBJ2-7,TRBV20-1,-,TGCAGTGCTAGAGATAACCGTGGACAGGGGAACTACGAGCAGTACTTC,CSARDNRGQGNYEQYF
-,TRBJ1-2,TRBV7-9,many,TGTGCCAGCAGCCTCGATTATAGGGGCTACACCTTC,CASSLDYRGYTF
-,TRBJ1-2,TRBV6-1,many,TGTGCCAGCAGTCCCGTTGGGGACTATGGCTACACCTTC,CASSPVGDYGYTF
TRBD2,TRBJ2-7,TRBV28,many,TGTGCCAGCAGTCCCCCGGGAGGGGGGGGGTACGAGCAGTACTTC,CASSPPGGGGYEQYF
-,TRBJ1-1,TRBV28,once,TGTGCCAGCAATGTACGGGGCACTGAAGCTTTCTTT,CASNVRGTEAFF
-,TRBJ1-5,TRBV28,many,TGTGCCAGCAGTTTAGTTTCGCCTCGGGGCGCAGGGCAGCCCCAGCATTTT,CASSLVSPRGAGQPQHF
TRBD1,TRBJ1-1,TRBV20-1,many,TGCAGTGCTGCGGACAGGGCCCTCTCGAACACTGAAGCTTTCTTT,CSAADRALSNTEAFF
-,TRBJ2-2,TRBV19,many,TGTGCCAGTAGTATAGATAGGGGCACCGGGGGGCTGTTTTTT,CASSIDRGTGGLFF
TRBD1,TRBJ2-5,TRBV28,many,TGTGCCAGCAGTGCGGACAGGGGCTTAGAGACCCAGTACTTC,CASSADRGLETQYF
TRBD1,TRBJ2-5,TRBV6-1,-,TGTGCCAGCAGCCAAACAGGGGGGCAGACCCAGTACTTC,CASSQTGGQTQYF
TRBD1,TRBJ1-1,TRBV6-1,-,TGTGCCAGCAGTGCCCCGGACAGGATGAACACTGAAGCTTTCTTT,CASSAPDRMNTEAFF
-,TRBJ2-7,TRBV6-5,many,TGTGCCAGCAGTTACGGACTTTTCTACGAGCAGTACTTC,CASSYGLFYEQYF
TRBD1,TRBJ2-7,TRBV20-1,many,TGCAGTGCTTCATCCCTGCAGGGACAGGGGTTTGAGCAGTACTTC,CSASSLQGQGFEQYF
-,TRBJ1-1,TRBV15,-,TGTGCCACCAGAGCTAGGCCCGGTGTGGGTGAAGCTTTCTTT,CATRARPGVGEAFF
-,TRBJ2-3,TRBV9,many,TGTGCCAGCAGCGTCCTCGCGACGGATACGCAGTATTTT,CASSVLATDTQYF
-,TRBJ1-3,TRBV12-3/TRBV12-4,-,TGTGCCAGCCTGGACGTTCAGCTAAACACCATATATTTT,CASLDVQLNTIYF
-,TRBJ2-7,TRBV7-2,many,TGTGCCAGCAGCTTAACAGGGATCAACGAGCAGTACTTC,CASSLTGINEQYF
-,TRBJ1-1,TRBV12-3/TRBV12-4,-,TGTGCCAGCATGCCCACCATGAACACTGAAGCTTTCTTT,CASMPTMNTEAFF
TRBD2,TRBJ2-5,TRBV7-2,many,TGTGCCAGCAGCCACGGGACTAGCGGGAGTACCGGAGAGACCCAGTACTTC,CASSHGTSGSTGETQYF
-,TRBJ2-2,TRBV5-1,many,TGCGCCAGCAGCTTGGGAATGTCCTTCGCCAGGGAGATAATGGCCGGGGAGCTGTTTTTT,CASSLGMSFAREIMAGELFF
TRBD1,TRBJ1-6,TRBV11-2,many,TGTGCCAGCAGCTTAGAGGGACAGCATAATTCACCCCTCCACTTT,CASSLEGQHNSPLHF
TRBD1,TRBJ2-7,TRBV20-1,many,TGCAGTGTTCACTCCGACAGGGGGCAGCTCGAGCAGTACTTC,CSVHSDRGQLEQYF
-,TRBJ1-6,TRBV12-3/TRBV12-4,many,TGTGCCAGCAGTTTAAGCCGCTATAATTCACCCCTCCACTTT,CASSLSRYNSPLHF
-,TRBJ1-1,TRBV7-6,many,TGTGCCAGCAGCTCCCGAACGAGGGACACTGAAGCTTTCTTT,CASSSRTRDTEAFF
TRBD2,TRBJ2-2,TRBV7-8,-,TGTGCCAGCAGCGTACGACTAGCAGACTACACCGGGGAGCTGTTTTTT,CASSVRLADYTGELFF
-,TRBJ1-5,TRBV11-1,many,TGTGCCAGCAGCTTAGGAGCAGGCGCACACAATCAGCCCCAGCATTTT,CASSLGAGAHNQPQHF
-,TRBJ2-5,TRBV2,many,TGTGCCAGCAGTGGGGTGACACGGCAAGAGACCCAGTACTTC,CASSGVTRQETQYF
TRBD2,TRBJ2-5,TRBV7-9,-,TGTGCCAGCAGCTCCGATAGCGGGAGGGAGACCCAGTACTTC,CASSSDSGRETQYF
-,TRBJ1-3,TRBV7-2,-,TGTGCCAGCAGCTTAGGTCCGGGGAACGGAAACACCATATATTTT,CASSLGPGNGNTIYF
TRBD1,TRBJ2-7,TRBV7-2,-,TGTGCCAGCAGCTCTTGGGGACAGGGGGCTTACGAGCAGTACTTC,CASSSWGQGAYEQYF
TRBD1,TRBJ2-5,TRBV28,-,TGTGCCAGCGCGCGACCGGGACAGGGTGAGACCCAGTACTTC,CASARPGQGETQYF
-,TRBJ1-1,TRBV5-5,many,TGTGCCAGCAGCTTGCAGGGGTCGATGAACACTGAAGCTTTCTTT,CASSLQGSMNTEAFF
-,TRBJ2-7,TRBV29-1,many,TGCAGCGTACTGACAGGACCCTACGAGCAGTACTTC,CSVLTGPYEQYF